This TCR beta chain was identified during a study of OX40 agonist ivuxolimab in advanced cancers. Study background: Partial responses were observed in three patients, of whom one had hepatocellular carcinoma and two had cutaneous melanoma. General study findings and limits: Both blood CD4+ and CD8+ T cells showed clonal growth by week 6 at 0.1 to 3.0 mg/kg.

V lost 1 base and J lost 0; bases outside the gene matches: 13. CDR3 length: 20 residues. Germline V gene lookup returns CDR1 LNHNV and CDR2 YYDKDF (reference sequence). Peripheral blood came from all dose cohorts at three timepoints. The method was immunoSEQ multiplex PCR; TCRdb's version includes in-frame clones alone and lacks a portion of them. This sample has tens of thousands of clones, with roughly 80% found just once. As for this clone: Its antigen is not identified.

The sequence was collected from an adult with an advanced solid tumor such as melanoma, head and neck, liver or kidney cancer. The specimen was CD4+ or CD8+ T cells sorted from blood, collected in a trial of the OX40 agonist ivuxolimab. This chain uses TRBV15 with TRBJ2-4; 9 nucleotides match TRBD2. This CDR3 reads CATSRVGDPSGAIAKNIQYF. The CDR3 DNA sequence: TGTGCCACCAGCAGAGTGGGGGATCCTAGCGGGGCAATAGCCAAAAACATTCAGTACTTC.